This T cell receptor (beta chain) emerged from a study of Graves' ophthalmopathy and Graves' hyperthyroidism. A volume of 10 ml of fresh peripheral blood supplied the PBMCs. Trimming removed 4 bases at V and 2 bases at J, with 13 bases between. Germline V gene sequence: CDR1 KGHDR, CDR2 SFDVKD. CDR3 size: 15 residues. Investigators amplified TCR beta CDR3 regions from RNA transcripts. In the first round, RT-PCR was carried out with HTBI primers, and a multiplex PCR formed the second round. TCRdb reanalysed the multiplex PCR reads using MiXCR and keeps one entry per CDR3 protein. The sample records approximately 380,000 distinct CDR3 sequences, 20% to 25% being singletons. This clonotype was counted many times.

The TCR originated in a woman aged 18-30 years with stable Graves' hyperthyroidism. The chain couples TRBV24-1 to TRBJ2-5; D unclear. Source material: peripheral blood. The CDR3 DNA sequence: TGTGCCACCAGTGACAAGACCGCGTTGCAAGAGACCCAGTACTTC. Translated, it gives CATSDKTALQETQYF.